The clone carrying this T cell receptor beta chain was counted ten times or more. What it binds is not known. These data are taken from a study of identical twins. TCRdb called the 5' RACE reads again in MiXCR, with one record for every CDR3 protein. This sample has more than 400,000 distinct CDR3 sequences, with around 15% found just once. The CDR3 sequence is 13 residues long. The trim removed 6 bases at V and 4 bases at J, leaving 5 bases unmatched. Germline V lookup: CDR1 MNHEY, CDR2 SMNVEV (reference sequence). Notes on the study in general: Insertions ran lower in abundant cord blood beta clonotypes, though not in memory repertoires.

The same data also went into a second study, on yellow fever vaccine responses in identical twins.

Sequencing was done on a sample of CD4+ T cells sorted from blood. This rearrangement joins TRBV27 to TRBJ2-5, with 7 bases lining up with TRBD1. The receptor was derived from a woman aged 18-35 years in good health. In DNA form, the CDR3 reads TGTGCCAGCAGGGACCGGACAGGAGAGACCCAGTACTTC. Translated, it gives CASRDRTGETQYF.